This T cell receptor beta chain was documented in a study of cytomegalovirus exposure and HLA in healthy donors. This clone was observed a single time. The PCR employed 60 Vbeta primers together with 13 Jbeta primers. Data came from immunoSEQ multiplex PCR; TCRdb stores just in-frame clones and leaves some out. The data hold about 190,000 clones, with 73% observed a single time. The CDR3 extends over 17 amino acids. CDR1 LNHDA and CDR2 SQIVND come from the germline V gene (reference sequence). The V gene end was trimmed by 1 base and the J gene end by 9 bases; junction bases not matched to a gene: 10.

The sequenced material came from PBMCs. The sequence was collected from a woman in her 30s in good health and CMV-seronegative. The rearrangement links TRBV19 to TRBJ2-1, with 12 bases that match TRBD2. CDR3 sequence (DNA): TGTGCCAGTAGTATAGGAGGGGGCCTAGCGGGAGGGGGTGAGCAGTTCTTC. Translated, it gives CASSIGGGLAGGGEQFF.